This T cell receptor (beta chain) stems from a study of radiotherapy plus CTLA-4 blockade in lung cancer. Study details: In around 17% of patients, objective responses were seen; 30% to 35% had disease control.

On this clone itself: Its target is not known.

Study findings and constraints: Tumor-origin TCR clones grew in blood after radiotherapy plus ipilimumab.

The protocol was immunoSEQ multiplex PCR, while the TCRdb copy is restricted to in-frame clones and leaves out a portion. This sample yields about 59,000 clones, of which approximately 65% are seen a single time; around 8.3% belongs to the top ten. The CDR3 is 12 amino acids. V was clipped by 8 bases and J by 5 bases, with 14 bases between them. Germline V gene data show CDR1 as SQVTM and CDR2 as ANQGSEA. Sequencing used peripheral blood, obtained from a patient treated with radiotherapy plus ipilimumab. The TCR originated in a human donor with non-small cell lung cancer whose response to radiotherapy plus ipilimumab could not be evaluated. This sequence joins TRBV29-1 and TRBJ2-3; no definite D call. The CDR3, as DNA: TGCAGCCTTTTAGTCGGTGGAGATACGCAGTATTTT. It is translated as CSLLVGGDTQYF.